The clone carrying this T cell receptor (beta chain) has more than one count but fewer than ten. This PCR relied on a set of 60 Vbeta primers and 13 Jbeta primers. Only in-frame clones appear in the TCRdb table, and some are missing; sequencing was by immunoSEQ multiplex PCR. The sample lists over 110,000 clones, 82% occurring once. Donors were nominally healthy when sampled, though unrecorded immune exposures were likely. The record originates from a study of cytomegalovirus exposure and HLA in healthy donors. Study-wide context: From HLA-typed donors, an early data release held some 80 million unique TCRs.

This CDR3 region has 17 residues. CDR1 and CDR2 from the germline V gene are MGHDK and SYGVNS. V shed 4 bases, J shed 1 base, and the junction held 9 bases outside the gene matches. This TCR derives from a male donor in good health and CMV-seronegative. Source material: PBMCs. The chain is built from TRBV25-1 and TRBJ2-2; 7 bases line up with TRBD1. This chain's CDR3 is CASSAHTGTENTGELFF. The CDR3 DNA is TGTGCCAGCAGTGCCCACACCGGGACAGAGAACACCGGGGAGCTGTTTTTT.